The TCR beta chain under discussion was sequenced for a study of T cell repertoires in cytomegalovirus infection (dated by TCRdb to about 2019). Background on the whole study: Donor HLA type was relevant to the analysis, because carriage of CMV infection together with the matching HLA type was indicated by public TCR beta signatures. Overall results and qualifications from the work: The ex vivo response was dominated by HLA-C-restricted CMV-specific TCR beta clonotypes, which also provided the single most frequent clonotype in two of eight donors. Cumulative frequency of public TCR beta family members discriminated carriers of CMV infection plus the relevant HLA type in this cohort and an independent 352-donor cohort.

Remarks on this clonotype: Its recognized antigen is unknown. No base qualities exist here, and no much larger clone lies one base off it.

The CDR3 runs 14 residues from the cysteine to the phenylalanine. This entry keeps only the CDR3 DNA: 42 bases, framed from base 1. CDR1 and CDR2 are drawn from the germline V gene (reference sequence): SEHNR, FQNEAQ. V is cut by 5 bases and J by 9 bases, and the space between the germline ends is 14 bases. TCRdb shows the sequencer as Illumina HiSeq 1500. TCRdb redid the processing of the public reads, applying fastp at Q25 and MiXCR, and retained in-frame beta chains. Each CDR3 protein gets just one entry, which takes the most common genes and DNA from the rows behind it. This sample lists over 150,000 distinct CDR3 sequences; about 18% were detected once. The ten largest clones represent less than 25% of the sample.

Rearrangement joined TRBV7-9 to TRBJ1-6, with no confidently assigned D gene. The TCR was taken from a human donor in good health (CMV status not recorded). Some clones in this sample may be carry-over from other donors' samples. Input material: CD8+ T cells from PBMCs. The bases read TGTGCCAGCAGCAGTGGAGAGAGAGGTTCACCCCTCCACTTT. Its protein product is CASSSGERGSPLHF.